This TCR beta chain was observed in a study of regulatory T cells in long-lasting Graves disease. Study details: Prior antithyroid drug treatment in newly diagnosed Graves' patients lasted under 3 months.

This clonotype was recorded many times. Sequencing libraries for TCR beta were prepared with iRepertoire HTBI primers and Arm-PCR of CDR3 regions. MiXCR was run by TCRdb on the multiplex PCR reads, yielding one entry per CDR3 protein. The sample yields about 400,000 distinct CDR3 sequences, roughly 16% seen once. The time point: newly diagnosed GD, antithyroid drugs for less than 3 months. Making the TCR library involved RNA that had been extracted from PBMCs. The patients were drawn from one endocrinology department in Xi'an, China. The CDR3 covers 12 residues. Trimming shortened V by 5 bases and J by 4 bases, and 11 bases separated the two germline ends. Per germline, CDR1 GTSNPN and CDR2 SVGIG (reference sequence). These data were also reused for a study on T cells in Graves' hyperthyroidism and ophthalmopathy.

The TCR comes from a woman between 18 and 29 years old with Graves disease. V and J are TRBV30 and TRBJ2-5; D not certain. Sequences were derived from peripheral blood mononuclear cells (PBMCs), sampled at new diagnosis, from a patient treated with antithyroid drugs. Here the CDR3 DNA reads TGTGCCTGGGAAAGTGGAAGAGAGACCCAGTACTTC. The encoded protein is CAWESGRETQYF.